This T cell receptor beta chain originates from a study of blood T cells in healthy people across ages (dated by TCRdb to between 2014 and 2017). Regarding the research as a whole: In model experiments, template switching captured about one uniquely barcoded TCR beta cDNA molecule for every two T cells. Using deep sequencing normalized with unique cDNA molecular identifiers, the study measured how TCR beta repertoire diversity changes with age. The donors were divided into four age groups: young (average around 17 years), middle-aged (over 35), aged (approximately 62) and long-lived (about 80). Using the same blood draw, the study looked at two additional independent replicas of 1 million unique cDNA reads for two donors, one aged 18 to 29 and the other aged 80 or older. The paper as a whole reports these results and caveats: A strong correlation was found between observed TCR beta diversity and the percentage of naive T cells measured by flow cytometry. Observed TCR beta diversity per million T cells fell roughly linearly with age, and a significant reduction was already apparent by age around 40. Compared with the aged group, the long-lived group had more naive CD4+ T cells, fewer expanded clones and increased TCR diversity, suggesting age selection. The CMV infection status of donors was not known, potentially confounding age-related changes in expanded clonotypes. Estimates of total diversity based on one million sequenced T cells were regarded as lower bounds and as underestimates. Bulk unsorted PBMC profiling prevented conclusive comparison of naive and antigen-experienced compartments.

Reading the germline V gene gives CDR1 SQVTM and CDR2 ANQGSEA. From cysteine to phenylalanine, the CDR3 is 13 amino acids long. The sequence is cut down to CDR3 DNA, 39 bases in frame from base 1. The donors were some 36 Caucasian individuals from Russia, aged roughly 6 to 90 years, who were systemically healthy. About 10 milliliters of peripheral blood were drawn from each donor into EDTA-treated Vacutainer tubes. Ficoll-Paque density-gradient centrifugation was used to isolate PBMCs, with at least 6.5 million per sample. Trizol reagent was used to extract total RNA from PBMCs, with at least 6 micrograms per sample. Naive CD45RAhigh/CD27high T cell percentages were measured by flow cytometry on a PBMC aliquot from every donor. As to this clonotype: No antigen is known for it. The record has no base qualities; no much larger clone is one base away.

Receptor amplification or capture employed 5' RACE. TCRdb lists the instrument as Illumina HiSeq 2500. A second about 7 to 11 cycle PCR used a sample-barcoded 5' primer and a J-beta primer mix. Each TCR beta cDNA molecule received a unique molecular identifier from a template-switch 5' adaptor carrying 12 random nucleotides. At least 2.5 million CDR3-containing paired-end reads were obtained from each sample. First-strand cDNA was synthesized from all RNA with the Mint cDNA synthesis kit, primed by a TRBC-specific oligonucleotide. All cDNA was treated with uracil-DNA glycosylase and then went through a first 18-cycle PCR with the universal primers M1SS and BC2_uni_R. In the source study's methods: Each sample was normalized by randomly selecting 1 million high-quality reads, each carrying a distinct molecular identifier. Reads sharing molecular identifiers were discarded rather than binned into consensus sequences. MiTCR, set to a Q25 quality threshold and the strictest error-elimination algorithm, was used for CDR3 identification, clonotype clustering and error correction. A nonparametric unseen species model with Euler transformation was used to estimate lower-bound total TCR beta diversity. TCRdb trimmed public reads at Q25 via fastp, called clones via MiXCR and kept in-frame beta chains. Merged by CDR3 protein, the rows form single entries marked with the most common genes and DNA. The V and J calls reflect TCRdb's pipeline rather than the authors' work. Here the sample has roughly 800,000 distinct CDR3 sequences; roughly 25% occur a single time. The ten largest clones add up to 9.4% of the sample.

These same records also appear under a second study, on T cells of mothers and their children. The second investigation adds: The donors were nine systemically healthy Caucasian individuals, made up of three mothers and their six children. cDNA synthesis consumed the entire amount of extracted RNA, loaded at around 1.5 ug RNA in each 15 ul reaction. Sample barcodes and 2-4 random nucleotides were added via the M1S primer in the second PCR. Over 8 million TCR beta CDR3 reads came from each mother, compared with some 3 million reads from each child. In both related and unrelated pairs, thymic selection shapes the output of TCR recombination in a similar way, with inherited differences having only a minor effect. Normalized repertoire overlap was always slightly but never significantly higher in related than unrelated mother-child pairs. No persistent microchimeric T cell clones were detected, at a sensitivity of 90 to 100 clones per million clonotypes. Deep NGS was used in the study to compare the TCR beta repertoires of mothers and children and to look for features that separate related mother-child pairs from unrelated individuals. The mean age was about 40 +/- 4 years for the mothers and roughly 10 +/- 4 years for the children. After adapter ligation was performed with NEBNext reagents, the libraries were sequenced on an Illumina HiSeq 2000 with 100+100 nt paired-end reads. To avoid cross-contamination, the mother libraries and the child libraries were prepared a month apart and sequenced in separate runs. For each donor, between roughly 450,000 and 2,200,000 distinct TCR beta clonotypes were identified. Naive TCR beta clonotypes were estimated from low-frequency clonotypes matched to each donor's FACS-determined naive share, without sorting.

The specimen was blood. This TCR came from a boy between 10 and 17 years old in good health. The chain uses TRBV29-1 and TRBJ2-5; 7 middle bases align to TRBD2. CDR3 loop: CSCGGRFQETQYF. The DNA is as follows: TGCAGTTGCGGGGGACGGTTCCAAGAGACCCAGTACTTC.